The source of this T cell receptor beta chain is a study of T cells in Graves' hyperthyroidism and ophthalmopathy. A note on this clonotype: Its antigen is undetermined.

The study enrolled patients aged 18 to 65 with newly diagnosed hyperthyroidism of under 2 months' duration. PBMCs were sourced from approximately 10 ml fresh peripheral blood. Study-level points and caveats: Most thyroid clonotypes that were expanded above 0.001 also turned up in blood.

The investigators amplified TCR beta CDR3 regions from RNA transcripts. The primer set for the first-round RT-PCR of the TCR CDR3 was HTBI. TCRdb redid the calling of the multiplex PCR reads with MiXCR, one entry per CDR3 protein. The table records hundreds of thousands of distinct CDR3 sequences, 38% of them present only once. The CDR3 totals 18 residues. The ends were cut back, 4 bases at V and 3 bases at J, with 22 bases in the middle. Germline CDR1 and CDR2: SGHVS and FQNEAQ. The chain is built from TRBV7-8 and TRBJ1-5, with D possibly TRBD1 on 6 matching bases. The sample consisted of blood. The clonotype originates from a man younger than 35 with Graves' hyperthyroidism. The CDR3 nucleotides read TGTGCCAGCAGCTCAGCCCCACAGGGAGTATGGAACAATCAGCCCCAGCATTTT. Protein sequence: CASSSAPQGVWNNQPQHF.